A single sample is the source of the 28 T cell receptor beta chains below, sequenced in a study of chemoradiotherapy in HPV16-positive cancers. Method: immunoSEQ multiplex PCR; TCRdb's copy keeps in-frame clones and lacks some. The sample contains tens of thousands of clones, 80% of which appear only once. Sequenced here: blood, sampled from a patient who underwent chemoradiotherapy. These TCRs come from a human donor with HPV-associated anogenital cancer.

Here the CDR3 reads CASSLTSTGSDTQYF. The CDR3 DNA reads as TGTGCCAGCAGCTTAACTAGCACGGGGTCAGATACGCAGTATTTT. The chain links TRBV7-9 to TRBJ2-3, with a weak D call TRBD2 (6 bases). V was shortened by 2 bases and J by 4 bases, with 13 bases between the two germline ends. The CDR3 contains 15 residues. Germline V gene sequence: CDR1 SEHNR, CDR2 FQNEAQ (reference sequence).

The rearrangement links TRBV30 to TRBJ2-3; unclear D gene. The CDR3 is made up of 12 amino acids. V shed 5 bases and J shed 0 bases, with 6 bases lying between them. Germline CDR1 GTSNPN, CDR2 SVGIG (reference sequence). The CDR3 is CAWSTSTDTQYF. The CDR3 DNA is TGTGCCTGGTCGACAAGCACAGATACGCAGTATTTT.

This sequence joins TRBV9 and TRBJ1-1, with D tentatively TRBD1 (5 bases). V was cut by 3 bases and J by 1 base, with 16 bases left in between. This CDR3 is 16 amino acids long. The germline gives CDR1 SGDLS, CDR2 YYNGEE. The CDR3 protein is CASSGGWGVGNTEAFF. Written as DNA, the CDR3 is TGTGCCAGCAGCGGAGGGTGGGGCGTAGGGAACACTGAAGCTTTCTTT.

This rearrangement joins TRBV30 to TRBJ2-7; TRBD1 aligns across 7 bases. This CDR3 has 12 residues. Trimming removed 4 bases from V and 4 bases from J; junction bases left unmatched: 4. CDR1 is GTSNPN and CDR2 is SVGIG in the germline V gene (reference sequence). Written as DNA, the CDR3 is TGTGCCTGGAAGGCAGGGGGTTACGAGCAGTACTTC. Its translation: CAWKAGGYEQYF. Full variable domain (rest looked up from reference TRBV30 and TRBJ2-7): SQTIHQWPATLVQPVGSPLSLECTVEGTSNPNLYWYRQAAGRGLQLLFYSVGIGQISSEVPQNLSASRPQDRQFILSSKKLLLSDSGFYLCAWKAGGYEQYFGPGTRLTVT.

Only a few counts were recorded for this clone. The genes are TRBV29-1 and TRBJ2-1, with 11 nucleotides matching TRBD2. Unmatched junction bases numbered 8, after V lost 1 base and J lost 3 bases. Per germline, CDR1 SQVTM and CDR2 ANQGSEA. The CDR3 is made up of 17 amino acids. This CDR3 reads CSVEVAGGPFLYNEQFF. The CDR3 nucleotides are TGCAGCGTTGAAGTAGCGGGGGGGCCTTTTCTCTACAATGAGCAGTTCTTC.

The genes are TRBV29-1 and TRBJ1-4, with 9 bases lining up with TRBD1. From germline, CDR1 is SQVTM and CDR2 ANQGSEA. The CDR3 is made up of 15 amino acids. The trim removed 6 bases at V and 8 bases at J, leaving 13 bases unmatched. The CDR3 loop reads CSVELSDRGREKLFF. CDR3 bases: TGCAGCGTGGAGCTCTCGGACAGGGGCAGGGAAAAACTGTTTTTT.

This clone has only one observation. V usage is TRBV4-1 and J usage is TRBJ2-1; D is ambiguous. Germline CDR1 and CDR2: MGHRA and YSYEKL. CDR3 length equals 11 residues. V lost 4 bases and J lost 6, with 4 bases in between. CDR3 loop: CASSLGNEQFF. For the CDR3, the DNA is TGCGCCAGCAGCCTGGGCAATGAGCAGTTCTTC.

This chain links TRBV23-1 with TRBJ1-2; D may be TRBD1 (5 bases). TRBV23-1 is identified as an open reading frame with a role that is uncertain. The germline V and J ends were trimmed by 4 bases and 2 bases, with 20 bases remaining between them. This CDR3 has 17 residues. The CDR3 here is CASSREPEGDRNYGYTF. CDR3 nucleotides: TGCGCCAGCAGTCGCGAACCAGAGGGAGACAGAAACTATGGCTACACCTTC.

The chain employs TRBV5-1 and TRBJ2-3; D may correspond to TRBD1 or TRBD2 (6 bases each). From germline, CDR1 is SGHRS and CDR2 YFSETQ. CDR3 size: 16 residues. V dropped 0 bases and J dropped 1 base, with 12 bases sitting between them. CDR3 bases: TGCGCCAGCAGCTTGGAGGGGGGACACGGCACAGATACGCAGTATTTT. It codes for CASSLEGGHGTDTQYF.

The chain employs TRBV6-1 and TRBJ2-2; 9 nucleotides match TRBD1. The V and J ends lost 4 bases and 2 bases, in that order; junction bases with no gene match: 11. Looked up from germline, CDR1 is MNHNS and CDR2 is SASEGT. The CDR3 loop spans 18 amino acids. CDR3 loop: CASSALGGQGINTGELFF. The CDR3 DNA follows: TGTGCCAGCAGTGCATTGGGTGGACAGGGGATCAACACCGGGGAGCTGTTTTTT.

The V and J genes are TRBV7-9 and TRBJ2-3; D is unresolved. Germline V gene sequence: CDR1 SEHNR, CDR2 FQNEAQ (reference sequence). CDR3 length: 17 residues. V lost 8 bases to trimming and J lost 1 base, with 22 bases between them. The CDR3 loop reads CASSPYGMTSRTDTQYF. The CDR3 DNA is TGTGCCAGCTCTCCCTATGGGATGACAAGTCGCACAGATACGCAGTATTTT.

This sequence joins TRBV6-5 and TRBJ1-3, with D perhaps matching TRBD1 (6 bases). In germline, CDR1 is MNHEY, CDR2 SVGAGI. This CDR3 contains 14 residues. The germline V and J ends were trimmed by 6 bases and 1 base, with 10 bases remaining between them. The CDR3 DNA reads TGTGCCAGCAGCTACAGGGATTCTGGAAACACCATATATTTT. Translation: CASSYRDSGNTIYF.

J is TRBJ2-7 and V is TRBV19, with 11 bases aligning to TRBD1. V shed 5 bases and J 4 bases; nucleotides not matched to a gene: 7. The length of the CDR3 is 15 residues. Per germline, CDR1 LNHDA and CDR2 SQIVND (reference sequence). In DNA form, the CDR3 reads TGTGCCAGTAGTCAACCGGGACAGGGGGTTTACGAGCAGTACTTC. As protein: CASSQPGQGVYEQYF.

This chain links TRBV19 with TRBJ1-2; TRBD1 matches at 10 bases. There are 12 residues in the CDR3. Germline assignment: CDR1 LNHDA and CDR2 SQIVND (reference sequence). V was pared by 11 bases and J by 7 bases, with 7 bases of the junction left unmatched. The CDR3 sequence: CAGKTGGGGYTF. The CDR3 DNA reads TGTGCCGGCAAGACAGGGGGCGGTGGCTACACCTTC.

The chain couples TRBV2 to TRBJ1-5, with 8 bases lining up with TRBD1. The V segment lost 8 bases and the J segment 1 base; nucleotides outside the gene matches: 4. There are 14 residues in the CDR3. CDR1 SNHLY and CDR2 FYNNEI come from the germline V gene. Here the CDR3 reads CASQQGDSNQPQHF. The CDR3 DNA reads as TGTGCCAGCCAACAGGGGGACAGCAATCAGCCCCAGCATTTT.

The V call is TRBV7-9, the J call TRBJ2-1; a possible D gene is TRBD1 (6 bases). Germline-derived CDR1 and CDR2 are SEHNR and FQNEAQ (reference sequence). This CDR3 contains 14 residues. The germline V and J ends were trimmed by 5 bases and 0 bases, with 8 bases remaining between them. In nucleotides, the CDR3 is TGTGCCAGCAGCACAGGGAGCTCCTACAATGAGCAGTTCTTC. It is translated as CASSTGSSYNEQFF.

The chain joins TRBV5-1 to TRBJ2-7, with a weak D call TRBD2 (7 bases). V lost 3 bases to trimming and J lost 0 bases, with 10 bases between them. The CDR3 consists of 14 residues. Germline V gives CDR1 SGHRS, CDR2 YFSETQ. CDR3 coding DNA: TGCGCCAGCAGCTGGGGGGGCGGCTCCTACGAGCAGTACTTC. Translation gives CASSWGGGSYEQYF.

The gene calls are TRBV5-1 and TRBJ2-1; D gene unclear. Trimming cost V 5 bases and J 0 bases, with 9 bases left between them. Germline-derived CDR1 and CDR2 are SGHRS and YFSETQ. This CDR3 is built from 14 residues. CDR3 region: CASRSLSSYNEQFF. The CDR3 DNA reads as TGCGCCAGCAGAAGTCTGAGCTCCTACAATGAGCAGTTCTTC.

This sequence joins TRBV6-6 and TRBJ1-2; the D is unclear. V was clipped by 7 bases and J by 4 bases, with 10 bases between them. Germline CDR1 and CDR2: MNHNY and SVGAGI (reference sequence). This CDR3 has 12 amino acids. CDR3 protein: CASTPRLYGYTF. CDR3 coding DNA: TGTGCCAGCACCCCACGGCTCTATGGCTACACCTTC.

This chain joins TRBV7-2 and TRBJ2-7; D is possibly TRBD2 (6 bases). The germline CDR1 and CDR2 sequences are SGHTA and FQGNSA. The CDR3 loop spans 12 amino acids. Trimming shortened V by 5 bases and J by 3 bases, and 8 bases separated the two germline ends. The CDR3 nucleotides read TGTGCCAGCAGCGGGACTGGCTACGAGCAGTACTTC. It encodes CASSGTGYEQYF.

The table lists this clone with a few counts. V is TRBV7-6 and J is TRBJ1-6, with a possible D match to TRBD1 (5 bases). V was pared by 4 bases and J by 10 bases, with 14 bases between. The CDR3 totals 14 residues. Germline V gene sequence: CDR1 SGHVS, CDR2 FNYEAQ. DNA for the CDR3: TGTGCCAGCAGCTCCCCATTTGGGGGATCACCCCTCCACTTT. Translated, it gives CASSSPFGGSPLHF.

The chain links TRBV30 to TRBJ1-2, with 7 bases that match TRBD1. The length of the CDR3 is 20 residues. Germline V CDR1 and CDR2: GTSNPN, SVGIG (reference sequence). V shed 0 bases and J 1 base; nucleotides not matched to a gene: 20. Here the CDR3 DNA reads TGTGCCTGGAGTGTACTTGGTATCCGAGACAGCCCAGGGGGTAACTATGGCTACACCTTC. Amino acids: CAWSVLGIRDSPGGNYGYTF.

V and J are TRBV18 and TRBJ2-7, with a possible D match to TRBD1 (6 bases). CDR1 and CDR2 (germline): KGHSH, LQKENI. The CDR3 is made up of 14 amino acids. Trimming removed 3 bases from V and 2 bases from J, with 11 bases in between. The CDR3 DNA reads TGTGCCAGCTCACCCGTGGACAGACCCTACGAGCAGTACTTC. This translates into CASSPVDRPYEQYF.

The CDR3 spells CASRAAGWEQYF. The CDR3 DNA is TGTGCCAGCAGGGCCGCGGGGTGGGAGCAGTACTTC. V is TRBV2 and J is TRBJ2-7; possibly TRBD2 for D (6 bases). CDR1 is SNHLY and CDR2 is FYNNEI in the germline V gene. V was trimmed by 6 bases and J by 7 bases, leaving 13 bases between them. The CDR3 is 12 amino acids.

The chain has TRBV27 and TRBJ2-7; 10 bases map to TRBD1. Germline assignment: CDR1 MNHEY and CDR2 SMNVEV (reference sequence). The ends lost 6 bases at V and 2 bases at J; junction bases unmatched: 7. CDR3 length: 15 amino acids. The CDR3 nucleotides are TGTGCCAGCAGACCAACCGGGACAGGGGCCTACGAGCAGTACTTC. Protein: CASRPTGTGAYEQYF.

Worth noting for this clone: The same CDR3 arises from other DNA sequences in this sample as well. The rearrangement uses TRBV6-1 and TRBJ2-2; D not resolved. V was pared by 6 bases and J by 4 bases, with 6 bases between. CDR1 and CDR2 from the germline V gene are MNHNS and SASEGT. The CDR3 is 12 amino acids. The CDR3 region has the DNA TGTGCCAGCAGCAGAACCACCGGGGAGCTGTTTTTT. Translating gives CASSRTTGELFF.

This clone appeared once. The chain links TRBV25-1 to TRBJ1-4, with 7 positions matching TRBD1. CDR3 length: 14 amino acids. The V and J ends lost 6 bases and 3 bases, in that order; junction bases with no gene match: 4. Per germline, CDR1 MGHDK and CDR2 SYGVNS. The CDR3, as DNA: TGTGCCAGCAGCACGGGACAGTCTAATGAAAAACTGTTTTTT. Its translation is CASSTGQSNEKLFF. Together with reference TRBV25-1 and TRBJ1-4, the CDR3 gives the full variable domain: EADIYQTPRYLVIGTGKKITLECSQTMGHDKMYWYQQDPGMELHLIHYSYGVNSTEKGDLSSESTVSRIRTEHFPLTLESARPSHTSQYLCASSTGQSNEKLFFGSGTQLSVL.

This clone came up once. The chain combines TRBV11-2 with TRBJ2-5; D tentatively fits TRBD1 or TRBD2 (5 bases each). Germline assignment: CDR1 SGHAT and CDR2 FQNNGV. V lost 5 bases to trimming and J lost 3 bases, with 16 bases between them. This CDR3 has 15 residues. CDR3 sequence: CASSLRSGTEETQYF. For the CDR3, the DNA is TGTGCCAGCAGCCTCAGATCGGGGACCGAAGAGACCCAGTACTTC.